The 10 T cell receptor beta chains below come from one sample, sequenced in a study of brain T cells in children with intractable seizures. Only cases whose brain tissue showed the highest T cell transcript signatures were sequenced. Sequencing used immunoSEQ multiplex PCR; TCRdb keeps in-frame clones, though not all of them. In the table there are about 2,500 clones, around 82% of which are singletons. Here the sequenced sample was resected brain tissue, taken at surgery. The receptor source for this set is a boy younger than two with hemimegalencephaly and intractable seizures.

Remarks on this clone: Additional DNA sequences in this sample encode the identical CDR3. Written as DNA, the CDR3 is TGTGCCAGCAGTTACTCGAGATCGGCGGGCTACACCTTC. It specifies CASSYSRSAGYTF. V usage is TRBV6-2 or TRBV6-3 and J usage is TRBJ1-2, with D unclear. CDR3 size: 13 residues. Germline V CDR1 and CDR2: MNHEY, SVGEGT. With 0 bases removed from V and 8 bases from J, the gap between germline ends came to 10 bases.

This clone is a singleton in its sample. The J gene is TRBJ1-2, the V gene TRBV7-3; tentative D call: TRBD1 (5 bases). CDR3 size: 13 residues. The V end was cut by 5 bases, the J end by 8 bases, with 15 bases between. Germline CDR1 and CDR2: SGHTA and FQGTGA. CDR3 in DNA: TGTGCCAGCAGCCACGGGGGGGATGAAGGCTACACCTTC. Translation: CASSHGGDEGYTF.

The chain couples TRBV6-4 to TRBJ2-3, with TRBD2 matching 8 bases. The germline V gene has CDR1 MRHNA and CDR2 SNTAGT. After removal of 3 bases from V and 0 bases from J, the junction contained 2 bases not matched to a gene. The CDR3 is 15 residues long. CDR3 sequence (DNA): TGTGCCAGCAGTGATGTAGCGGGGAGCACAGATACGCAGTATTTT. As protein: CASSDVAGSTDTQYF.

DNA for the CDR3: TGTGCCAGCAGTTACTCGGAGGGTGGATACGAGCAGTACTTC. It specifies CASSYSEGGYEQYF. The chain joins TRBV6-6 to TRBJ2-7, with TRBD2 as a possible D gene (6 bases). Per germline, CDR1 MNHNY and CDR2 SVGAGI (reference sequence). The V and J ends lost 0 bases and 4 bases respectively, with 10 bases between them. This CDR3 contains 14 residues.

This clone was seen once. V is TRBV12-3 or TRBV12-4 and J is TRBJ2-1; 7 positions match TRBD1. J was trimmed by 8 bases and V by 7 bases; bases with no gene match: 5. The CDR3 extends over 12 amino acids. The CDR3 sequence is CASTQGDDEQFF. In DNA, the CDR3 is TGTGCCAGCACCCAGGGGGACGATGAGCAGTTCTTC.

This sequence joins TRBV7-3 and TRBJ2-1; D not certain. This CDR3 is built from 20 residues. Germline-derived CDR1 and CDR2 are SGHTA and FQGTGA. The germline V and J ends were trimmed by 2 bases and 1 base, with 24 bases remaining between them. DNA for the CDR3: TGTGCCAGCAGCTTATCCCCAACAAGACTCATTACCGGTTCCTACAATGAGCAGTTCTTC. It yields the protein CASSLSPTRLITGSYNEQFF.

In this sample, this clone turned up a few times. The chain employs TRBV10-1 and TRBJ1-6; 9 nucleotides line up with TRBD1. V lost 7 bases, J lost 4 bases, and 5 bases stayed unmatched. This CDR3 contains 15 residues. CDR1 and CDR2 from the germline V gene are WNHNN and SYGVQD (reference sequence). CDR3 in amino acids: CASTWDRVYNSPLHF. The DNA for the CDR3 is TGCGCCAGCACCTGGGACAGGGTTTATAATTCACCCCTCCACTTT.

The DNA of the CDR3 is TGTGCCAGCAGCTTAGTCGGGAGTGTGTACAATGAGCAGTTCTTC. This codes for CASSLVGSVYNEQFF. The chain carries TRBV7-3 and TRBJ2-1, with D perhaps TRBD2 (6 bases). CDR1 is SGHTA, CDR2 FQGTGA, per germline. The CDR3 consists of 15 residues. V shed 2 bases and J shed 4 bases, with 12 bases lying between them.

The chain carries TRBV10-1 and TRBJ2-3; possibly TRBD2 for D (6 bases). The germline V gene has CDR1 WNHNN and CDR2 SYGVQD (reference sequence). Trimming took 6 bases from V and 2 from J, leaving 27 bases between them. The CDR3 is 19 residues long. CDR3 region: CASSPGVVTMLANTDTQYF. The CDR3 nucleotides are TGCGCCAGCAGCCCGGGAGTCGTAACGATGCTAGCTAACACAGATACGCAGTATTTT.

The rearrangement joins TRBV27 to TRBJ2-4; TRBD2 matches at 13 bases. Germline V gene lookup returns CDR1 MNHEY and CDR2 SMNVEV (reference sequence). The junction had 5 bases not matched to a gene; V was cut back by 6 bases and J by 9 bases. The CDR3 is made up of 14 amino acids. CDR3 nucleotide sequence: TGTGCCAGCAGCTCACTAGCGGGAGGGTTCATTCAGTACTTC. Encoded protein: CASSSLAGGFIQYF.